Sequencing of this TCR beta chain was carried out in a study of T cell responses to AZD1222 COVID-19 vaccine. The study, taken as a whole, reports: AZD1222 recipients seropositive at baseline numbered only six or seven. Donors were largely white British and mainly female; clonal diversity was possibly underestimated. The CD4 TCRs associated with vaccination extended across spike and predominated at 160-218 and 743-854. As reported, nearly half of all spike-specific TCRs target variant regions that are unmutated.

Only in-frame clones appear in the TCRdb table, and some are missing; sequencing was by immunoSEQ multiplex PCR. The sample yields over 100,000 clones, approximately 87% seen once. Germline V gene lookup returns CDR1 MDHEN and CDR2 SYDVKM. J lost 7 bases, V lost 6 bases, and 22 bases had no gene match. The CDR3 has 20 amino acids. Turning to this clone: Its antigen is as yet unknown.

Sample: peripheral blood, taken on day 0 of AZD1222 vaccination. The receptor was isolated from an adult in good health. The rearrangement links TRBV28 to TRBJ2-1, with TRBD2 matching 12 bases. CDR3 coding DNA: TGTGCCAGCAGGGGGACGCTAGCGGGAGGGCGACTCAGCCAGGCTAATGAGCAGTTCTTC. It yields the protein CASRGTLAGGRLSQANEQFF.